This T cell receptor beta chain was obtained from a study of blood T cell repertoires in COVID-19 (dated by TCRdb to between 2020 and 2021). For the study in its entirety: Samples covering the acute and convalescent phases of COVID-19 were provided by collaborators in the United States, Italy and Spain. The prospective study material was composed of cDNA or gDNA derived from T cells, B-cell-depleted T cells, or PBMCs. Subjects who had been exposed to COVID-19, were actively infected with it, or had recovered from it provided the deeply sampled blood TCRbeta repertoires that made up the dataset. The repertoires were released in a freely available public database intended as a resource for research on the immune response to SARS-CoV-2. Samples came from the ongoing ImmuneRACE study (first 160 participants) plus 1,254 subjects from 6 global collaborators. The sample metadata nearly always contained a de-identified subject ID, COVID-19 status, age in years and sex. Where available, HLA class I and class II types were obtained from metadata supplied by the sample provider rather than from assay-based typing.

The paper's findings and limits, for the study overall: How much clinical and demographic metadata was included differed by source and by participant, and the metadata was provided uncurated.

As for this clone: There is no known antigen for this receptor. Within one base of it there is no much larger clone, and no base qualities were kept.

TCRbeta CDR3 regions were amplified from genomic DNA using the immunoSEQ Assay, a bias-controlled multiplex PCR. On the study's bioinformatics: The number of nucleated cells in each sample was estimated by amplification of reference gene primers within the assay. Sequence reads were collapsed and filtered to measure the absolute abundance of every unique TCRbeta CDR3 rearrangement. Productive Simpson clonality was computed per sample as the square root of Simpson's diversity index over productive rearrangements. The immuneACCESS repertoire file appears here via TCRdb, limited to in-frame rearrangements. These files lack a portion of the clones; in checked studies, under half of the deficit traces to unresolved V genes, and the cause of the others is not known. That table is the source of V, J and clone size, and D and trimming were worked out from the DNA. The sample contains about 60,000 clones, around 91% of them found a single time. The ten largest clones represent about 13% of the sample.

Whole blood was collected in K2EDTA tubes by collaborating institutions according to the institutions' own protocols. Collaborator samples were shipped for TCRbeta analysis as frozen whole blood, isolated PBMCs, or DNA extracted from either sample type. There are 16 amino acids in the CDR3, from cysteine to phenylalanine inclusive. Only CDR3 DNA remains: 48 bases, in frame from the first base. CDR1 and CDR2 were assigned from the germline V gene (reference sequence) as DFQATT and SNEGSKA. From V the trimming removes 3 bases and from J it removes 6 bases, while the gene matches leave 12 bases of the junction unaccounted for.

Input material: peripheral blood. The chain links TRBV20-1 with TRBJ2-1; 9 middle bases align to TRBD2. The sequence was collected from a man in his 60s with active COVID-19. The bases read TGCAGTGCTAGTGGCGGGGGGGGAAGGCGGTCCAATGAGCAGTTCTTC. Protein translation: CSASGGGGRRSNEQFF.